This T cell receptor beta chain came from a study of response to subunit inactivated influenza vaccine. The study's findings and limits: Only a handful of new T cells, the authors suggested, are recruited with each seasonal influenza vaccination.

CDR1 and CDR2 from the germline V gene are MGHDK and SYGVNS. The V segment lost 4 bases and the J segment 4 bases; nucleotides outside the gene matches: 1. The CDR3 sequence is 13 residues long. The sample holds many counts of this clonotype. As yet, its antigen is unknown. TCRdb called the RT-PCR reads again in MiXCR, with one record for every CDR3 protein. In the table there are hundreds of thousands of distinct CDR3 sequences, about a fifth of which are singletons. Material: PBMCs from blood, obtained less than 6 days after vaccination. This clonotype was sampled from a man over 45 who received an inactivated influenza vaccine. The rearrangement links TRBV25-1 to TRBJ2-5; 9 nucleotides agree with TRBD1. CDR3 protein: CASSVTGGETQYF. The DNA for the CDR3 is TGTGCCAGCAGTGTGACAGGGGGAGAGACCCAGTACTTC.